This TCR beta chain was identified during a study of regulatory T cells in long-lasting Graves disease. The time point: persistent/refractory GD, antithyroid drugs over 5 years with positive TRAb. Preparation of the TCR library used RNA extracted from PBMCs. The authors built TCR beta libraries using iRepertoire HTBI primers and Arm-PCR of CDR3 regions. Each CDR3 protein is one row after TCRdb ran MiXCR on the multiplex PCR reads. Of some 470,000 distinct CDR3 sequences listed, under 25% are singletons. The source of this sequence is a female donor with Graves disease. The sample in question was peripheral blood mononuclear cells (PBMCs), obtained when the disease was refractory, from a patient treated with antithyroid drugs.

DNA of the CDR3: TGTGCCAGCAGCTTCTTCCGTTGGAGCTCCTATAATTCACCCCTCCACTTT. Amino acid sequence: CASSFFRWSSYNSPLHF. V usage is TRBV7-3 and J usage is TRBJ1-6; unclear D gene. V was pared by 3 bases and J by 0 bases, with 12 bases between. The CDR3 consists of 17 residues. From germline, CDR1 is SGHTA and CDR2 FQGTGA.